The clone carrying this TCR beta chain occurred many times. Its specificity is not known. From germline, CDR1 is SGHTA and CDR2 FQGNSA. Trimming shortened V by 5 bases and J by 0 bases, and 10 bases separated the two germline ends. CDR3 size: 14 residues. Diagnosis relied on clinical symptoms, serum thyroxine, TRAb, thyroid ultrasound and orbital computed tomography. For repertoire sequencing, the TCR beta CDR3 regions were amplified from RNA transcripts. Following a first-round RT-PCR that used HTBI primers, a second-round multiplex PCR was carried out. TCRdb reanalysed the multiplex PCR reads using MiXCR and keeps one entry per CDR3 protein. This table has some 240,000 distinct CDR3 sequences, about 46% appearing once. The sample originates from a study of Graves' ophthalmopathy and Graves' hyperthyroidism. The study, taken as a whole, reports: Blood contained most expanded thyroid clonotypes exceeding 0.001 frequency.

The sequence derives from an adult man with Graves' ophthalmopathy. The rearrangement uses TRBV7-2 and TRBJ1-1; D gene uncertain. Sequenced sample: peripheral blood. This chain's CDR3 is CASSPTGMNTEAFF. In DNA form, the CDR3 reads TGTGCCAGCAGCCCGACCGGGATGAACACTGAAGCTTTCTTT.